Following are 31 T cell receptor beta chains from one sample sequenced in a study of T cell repertoires in cytomegalovirus infection. MiXCR, applied by TCRdb to the reads, yields one record per CDR3 protein. The sample includes roughly 300,000 distinct CDR3 sequences, about 25% of them seen just once. The specimen sequenced was PBMCs. The receptors here all came from a human donor in good health (CMV status not recorded). Some clones in this sample may be carry-over from other donors' samples.

The V call is TRBV5-1, the J call TRBJ2-1, with D maybe TRBD2 (6 bases). Trimming pared 1 base from V and 5 bases from J, leaving 10 bases between. Germline V gene lookup returns CDR1 SGHRS and CDR2 YFSETQ. The CDR3 is made up of 14 amino acids. CDR3 loop: CASSLFGGDNEQFF. CDR3 DNA: TGCGCCAGCAGCTTGTTCGGGGGAGACAATGAGCAGTTCTTC.

This rearrangement joins TRBV28 to TRBJ1-1; 8 bases line up with TRBD1. With 5 bases clipped from V and 13 bases from J, the junction kept 9 bases outside the gene matches. This CDR3 has 12 residues. Germline assignment: CDR1 MDHEN and CDR2 SYDVKM. The CDR3 DNA reads as TGTGCCAGCAGTCCCTCGGACAGGGCTAGTTTCTTT. This codes for CASSPSDRASFF.

This clonotype came up many times. This chain connects TRBV7-2 to TRBJ2-1, with 7 bases fitting TRBD2. V lost 7 bases, J lost 5 bases, and 8 bases stayed unmatched. Germline loops: CDR1 SGHTA, CDR2 FQGNSA. This CDR3 is 14 amino acids long. CDR3 residues: CASTRVGGNNEQFF. The CDR3 DNA sequence: TGTGCCAGCACCCGAGTGGGAGGGAACAATGAGCAGTTCTTC.

This clonotype has a handful of counts. This chain joins TRBV28 and TRBJ2-6, with 8 bases that match TRBD2. The germline CDR1 and CDR2 sequences are MDHEN and SYDVKM. V gave up 10 bases and J gave up 0 bases; unmatched junction bases: 11. The CDR3 is 17 amino acids. The CDR3 loop reads CATRGAGVDSGANVLTF. In DNA, the CDR3 is TGTGCCACCCGAGGAGCGGGAGTGGACTCTGGGGCCAACGTCCTGACTTTC.

This clonotype was counted only a few times. This chain uses TRBV19 with TRBJ1-1; the D gene is possibly TRBD1 (5 bases). Trimming removed 10 bases from V and 2 bases from J, with 23 bases in between. In germline, CDR1 is LNHDA, CDR2 SQIVND (reference sequence). The CDR3 runs to 16 residues. CDR3 nucleotides: TGTGCCACCACGAACAGGTTGACGGGGCATAACACTGAAGCTTTCTTT. It encodes CATTNRLTGHNTEAFF. The full variable domain, in which reference TRBV19 and TRBJ1-1 provide the parts outside the CDR3, is DGGITQSPKYLFRKEGQNVTLSCEQNLNHDAMYWYRQDPGQGLRLIYYSQIVNDFQKGDIAEGYSVSREKKESFPLTVTSAQKNPTAFYLCATTNRLTGHNTEAFFGQGTRLTVV.

There are a few counts of this clonotype. V is TRBV10-3 and J is TRBJ2-5; 9 bases line up with TRBD2. V dropped 4 bases and J dropped 3; count of bases not matched to a gene: 9. The CDR3 extends over 16 amino acids. Germline V CDR1 and CDR2: ENHRY, SYGVKD. The CDR3 is CAISGVGSGSEETQYF. CDR3 nucleotides: TGTGCCATCAGTGGGGTGGGTAGCGGGAGCGAAGAGACCCAGTACTTC.

The rearrangement joins TRBV6-5 to TRBJ2-3; D possibly corresponds to TRBD1 (5 bases). This CDR3 has 16 residues. Per germline, CDR1 MNHEY and CDR2 SVGAGI. The ends were cut back, 0 bases at V and 1 base at J, with 11 bases in the middle. CDR3 sequence: CASSYSGREGTDTQYF. CDR3 DNA sequence: TGTGCCAGCAGTTACTCGGGCAGGGAAGGCACAGATACGCAGTATTTT.

CDR3 nucleotides: TGTGCCAGCAGCTTTCCCCCGGACAGGGGGCTGCCCCAGCATTTT. This translates into CASSFPPDRGLPQHF. This chain links TRBV7-2 with TRBJ1-5; 11 nucleotides agree with TRBD1. The CDR3 has 15 residues. Trimming removed 3 bases from V and 9 bases from J; junction bases left unmatched: 7. The germline V gene has CDR1 SGHTA and CDR2 FQGNSA.

This clonotype was counted many times. This rearrangement joins TRBV7-2 to TRBJ2-1; the D is unclear. The CDR3 is made up of 15 amino acids. From germline, CDR1 is SGHTA and CDR2 FQGNSA. Trimming shortened V by 3 bases and J by 3 bases, and 12 bases separated the two germline ends. CDR3 DNA: TGTGCCAGCAGCTTCCGGACGAATTACTACAATGAGCAGTTCTTC. Encoded protein: CASSFRTNYYNEQFF.

The gene calls are TRBV28 and TRBJ1-5; D gene uncertain. V was shortened by 6 bases and J by 0 bases, with 12 bases between the two germline ends. The CDR3 is made up of 15 amino acids. CDR1 and CDR2 (germline): MDHEN, SYDVKM. The CDR3 here is CASRETIFSNQPQHF. The CDR3 DNA is TGTGCCAGCAGGGAAACGATATTTAGCAATCAGCCCCAGCATTTT.

This clonotype showed up just a few times. The chain couples TRBV6-5 to TRBJ2-1; the match to TRBD1 covers 11 bases. The CDR3 runs 14 residues. The J segment lost 9 bases and the V segment lost 5 bases, leaving 6 bases of the junction unmatched. Germline CDR1 is MNHEY and CDR2 is SVGAGI. The CDR3 coding sequence is TGTGCCAGCAGTCGTGGACAGGGGGCTGGTGAGCAGTTCTTC. It translates to CASSRGQGAGEQFF.

This clonotype was counted between two and nine times. CDR3 loop: CASSLGDGYEQYF. The DNA of the CDR3 is TGTGCCAGCAGCTTAGGGGATGGCTACGAGCAGTACTTC. The rearrangement joins TRBV7-9 to TRBJ2-7; D call uncertain. Per germline, CDR1 SEHNR and CDR2 FQNEAQ (reference sequence). V was pared by 1 base and J by 3 bases, with 7 bases between. This CDR3 region has 13 residues.

This clonotype was seen a handful of times. This chain joins TRBV28 and TRBJ2-1, with D unresolved. The V end was cut by 3 bases, the J end by 5 bases, with 8 bases between. The CDR3 totals 13 residues. The V gene's germline CDR1 is MDHEN and CDR2 SYDVKM. CDR3 region: CASSFRVNNEQFF. In nucleotides, the CDR3 is TGTGCCAGCAGTTTTCGGGTTAACAATGAGCAGTTCTTC.

As to this clonotype: A much more abundant neighbour one base away suggests this may be a read error. Likely a read error: the CDR3 ends without its conserved phenylalanine or tryptophan. The chain combines TRBV7-2 with TRBJ1-1; no reliable D call. CDR1 and CDR2 from the germline V gene are SGHTA and FQGNSA. This CDR3 contains 15 residues. Trimming shortened V by 2 bases and J by 4 bases, and 14 bases separated the two germline ends. The CDR3 spells CASSLPSPGGTEAFL. CDR3 coding DNA: TGTGCCAGCAGCTTACCCTCTCCAGGAGGCACTGAAGCTTTCCTT.

This chain links TRBV5-6 with TRBJ2-7, with TRBD1 as a possible D gene (5 bases). Germline V gene sequence: CDR1 SGHDT, CDR2 YYEEEE. The CDR3 consists of 15 residues. Trimming took 1 base from V and 2 from J, leaving 13 bases between them. The CDR3 here is CASSLFQGHPYEQYF. The CDR3 coding sequence is TGTGCCAGCAGCTTGTTCCAGGGTCATCCCTACGAGCAGTACTTC.

This clonotype showed up many times. V is TRBV7-2 and J is TRBJ2-7; 9 positions agree with TRBD2. V shed 0 bases, J shed 6 bases, and the junction held 3 bases outside the gene matches. This CDR3 region has 14 residues. The germline V gene encodes CDR1 SGHTA and CDR2 FQGNSA. CDR3 residues: CASSLAVLAGEQYF. In DNA, the CDR3 is TGTGCCAGCAGCTTAGCGGTACTAGCGGGCGAGCAGTACTTC.

The J gene is TRBJ2-2, the V gene TRBV20-1; the D gene is possibly TRBD1 (6 bases). The CDR3 covers 15 residues. Trimming stripped 6 bases from V and 4 bases from J, with 18 bases between. CDR1 DFQATT and CDR2 SNEGSKA come from the germline V gene (reference sequence). The CDR3 DNA follows: TGCAGTGCCCTGGGTCAGGGGATGGGCACCGGGGAGCTGTTTTTT. Protein: CSALGQGMGTGELFF.

V usage is TRBV23-1 and J usage is TRBJ2-3; 10 bases line up with TRBD1. TRBV23-1 is recorded as an ORF, its role being uncertain. V trimming: 3 bases; J trimming: 6 bases; junction bases outside the gene matches: 9. This CDR3 comprises 16 residues. Here the CDR3 reads CASSHQTGGSYDTQYF. The CDR3 DNA reads TGCGCCAGCAGTCATCAGACAGGGGGCAGTTACGATACGCAGTATTTT.

This clonotype came up many times. This chain links TRBV7-2 with TRBJ2-1, with 12 positions matching TRBD2. Germline CDR1 SGHTA, CDR2 FQGNSA. This CDR3 region has 15 residues. V lost 4 bases to trimming and J lost 9 bases; unmatched junction nucleotides: 7. The CDR3 reads CASSSRLAGDTEQFF. In DNA, the CDR3 is TGTGCCAGCAGCTCTAGACTAGCGGGAGATACTGAGCAGTTCTTC. The whole variable domain, filled in from reference TRBV7-2 and TRBJ2-1, reads GAGVSQSPSNKVTEKGKDVELRCDPISGHTALYWYRQSLGQGLEFLIYFQGNSAPDKSGLPSDRFSAERTGGSVSTLTIQRTQQEDSAVYLCASSSRLAGDTEQFFGPGTRLTVL.

This clonotype was counted at least ten times. The genes are TRBV7-2 and TRBJ1-4; 7 bases are shared with TRBD1. Germline trimming cut 5 bases from V and 7 bases from J; bases unmatched to any gene: 7. The V gene's germline CDR1 is SGHTA and CDR2 FQGNSA. The CDR3 length is 14 residues. DNA of the CDR3: TGTGCCAGCAGCCCGACAGGGACGAGTGAAAAACTGTTTTTT. Protein product: CASSPTGTSEKLFF. Drawing the rest from reference TRBV7-2 and TRBJ1-4, the complete variable domain is GAGVSQSPSNKVTEKGKDVELRCDPISGHTALYWYRQSLGQGLEFLIYFQGNSAPDKSGLPSDRFSAERTGGSVSTLTIQRTQQEDSAVYLCASSPTGTSEKLFFGSGTQLSVL.

The rearrangement joins TRBV12-3 or TRBV12-4 to TRBJ2-1, with TRBD2 matching over 8 bases. The length of the CDR3 is 15 residues. V lost 2 bases, J lost 8 bases, and 8 bases stayed unmatched. CDR3 sequence: CASSLQSGSGYEQFF. In nucleotides, the CDR3 is TGTGCCAGCAGTTTACAAAGCGGGAGCGGTTATGAGCAGTTCTTC.

The table lists this clonotype with a few counts. The V call is TRBV7-2, the J call TRBJ2-7, with a tentative D call TRBD2 (5 bases). The V end was cut by 5 bases, the J end by 7 bases, with 9 bases between. This CDR3 is built from 11 residues. Germline V gene lookup returns CDR1 SGHTA and CDR2 FQGNSA. The CDR3 coding sequence is TGTGCCAGCAGCAATACGGGGGAGCAGTACTTC. Translation: CASSNTGEQYF.

In this sample, this clonotype turned up once. In nucleotides, the CDR3 is TGTGCCAGTAGTATGGTGACGCATAACACCGGGGAGCTGTTTTTT. This gives the protein CASSMVTHNTGELFF. The chain combines TRBV19 with TRBJ2-2; D unclear. The CDR3 is made up of 15 amino acids. V was clipped by 3 bases and J by 2 bases, with 10 bases between them. The germline CDR1 and CDR2 sequences are LNHDA and SQIVND (reference sequence).

This clonotype was observed a handful of times. V and J are TRBV12-3 or TRBV12-4 and TRBJ2-7; no clear D gene. Trimming took off 7 bases at V and 2 bases at J, with 18 bases between the two ends. The CDR3 loop spans 15 amino acids. CDR3 amino acids: CASTPGRSAAYEQYF. As DNA, the CDR3 is TGTGCCAGCACTCCCGGCAGGTCTGCAGCCTACGAGCAGTACTTC.

This clonotype was detected only a few times. The V and J genes are TRBV4-3 and TRBJ2-7, with 8 bases fitting TRBD1. CDR3 length equals 18 residues. Germline CDR1 reads LGHNA; CDR2 reads YSLEER. Unmatched junction bases numbered 14, after V lost 4 bases and J lost 0 bases. The CDR3 here is CASSPGTGQDLSSYEQYF. The CDR3 DNA reads TGCGCCAGCAGCCCGGGTACGGGACAGGATTTGAGCTCCTACGAGCAGTACTTC.

The chain carries TRBV6-2 or TRBV6-3 and TRBJ2-7; D may be TRBD1 or TRBD2 (5 bases each). The V end lost 6 bases, the J end lost 5 bases, and 17 bases lay between the germline ends. Looked up from germline, CDR1 is MNHEY and CDR2 is SVGEGT. The CDR3 runs 14 residues. The CDR3 nucleotides are TGTGCCAGCAGCGCCAGTCGGGGCCGCGACGAGCAGTACTTC. Amino acid sequence: CASSASRGRDEQYF.

This clonotype came up a few times. The chain has TRBV7-2 and TRBJ1-2, with D tentatively TRBD1 (6 bases). The ends were cut back, 5 bases at V and 8 bases at J, with 15 bases in the middle. Germline CDR1 is SGHTA and CDR2 is FQGNSA. The CDR3 sequence is 13 residues long. The DNA for the CDR3 is TGTGCCAGCAGCCAACAGGGAATCGACGGCTACACCTTC. Residues: CASSQQGIDGYTF.

The sample holds a few counts of this clonotype. The chain couples TRBV10-3 to TRBJ2-7; 7 nucleotides match TRBD1. With 11 bases clipped from V and 5 bases from J, the junction kept 12 bases outside the gene matches. The germline gives CDR1 ENHRY, CDR2 SYGVKD. The length of the CDR3 is 13 residues. The DNA of the CDR3 is TGTGCCTTAGGGACAGACAAAACCGACGAGCAGTACTTC. This codes for CALGTDKTDEQYF.

This clonotype was detected ten times or more. The J gene is TRBJ2-3, the V gene TRBV7-2; 8 bases agree with TRBD1. This CDR3 contains 14 residues. Germline-derived CDR1 and CDR2 are SGHTA and FQGNSA. The V gene end was trimmed by 5 bases and the J gene end by 6 bases; junction bases not matched to a gene: 7. CDR3 protein: CASSRGRTGDTQYF. The CDR3 coding sequence is TGTGCCAGCAGCCGAGGCAGGACAGGGGATACGCAGTATTTT.

This clonotype was counted only a few times. This chain connects TRBV11-3 to TRBJ2-2, with 10 bases matching TRBD2. Germline V gene data show CDR1 as SGHNT and CDR2 as YENEEA. The CDR3 has 18 amino acids. J was trimmed by 2 bases and V by 0 bases; bases with no gene match: 6. Here the CDR3 DNA reads TGTGCCAGCAGCTTAGATAGAATAGCGGGAGGCAACACCGGGGAGCTGTTTTTT. Encoded protein: CASSLDRIAGGNTGELFF.

The V gene is TRBV28, the J gene TRBJ2-5; 7 nucleotides match TRBD1. The CDR3 is made up of 16 amino acids. J lost 3 bases, V lost 3 bases, and 10 bases had no gene match. Germline CDR1 MDHEN, CDR2 SYDVKM. CDR3 loop: CASSFRGSGTEETQYF. The CDR3 nucleotides are TGTGCCAGCAGTTTTAGGGGTTCCGGGACAGAAGAGACCCAGTACTTC.